This T cell receptor (beta chain) was documented in a study of metastatic and nonmetastatic thyroid tumors (dated by TCRdb to the early 2020s). Background for the entire study: Repertoires from peripheral blood and from tumor or nodule tissue samples of malignant and benign thyroid patients were compared. Here is what the overall study found, with its caveats: TCR beta diversity was reported as significantly higher in malignant tumors than in benign nodules, in both blood and tumor samples.

Relative to germline, V is missing 3 bases and J is missing 7 bases, with 5 bases of the junction outside any gene match. The CDR3 contains 16 residues, cysteine and phenylalanine counted. CDR3 DNA only is kept here, 48 bases in frame from base 1. CDR1 and CDR2 were assigned from the germline V gene (reference sequence) as LNHDA and SQIVND. The receptor library was made with PCR. The sequencer listed for this sample is Illumina HiSeq 4000. The TCR beta-chain CDR3 region of each patient was profiled by high-throughput sequencing. The paper's processing steps were these. The researchers built a classifier to tell apart papillary thyroid cancer patients with distant metastasis, based on CDR3 differences among clinicopathological groups. The Shannon index was used to measure repertoire diversity, and the Morisita-Horn index was used to measure how similar tumor and blood repertoires were. TCRdb ran its own pipeline on the public reads, namely fastp trimming at Q25 and MiXCR clone calling, and kept in-frame beta chains. Clone size and V and J calls follow TCRdb, not the original study. Recorded for this sample are 25,000 to 30,000 clones; 14% to 15% of them occurred a single time. The top ten hold 3.3% of the sample.

At least ten counts were recorded for this clone. No cognate antigen has been identified for it. No base quality values were provided; no much bigger clone lies one nucleotide off. No treatment had been received by any patient before thyroid surgery. Patient clinical samples collected from about 2012 to 2018 were retrospectively analysed using T-cell receptor beta sequencing. Specimen: blood. The sequence was obtained from a female donor with papillary thyroid cancer or a benign thyroid nodule (not recorded which). Some clones in this sample may be carry-over from other donors' samples. Recombination linked TRBV19 to TRBJ2-1; 14 central bases correspond to TRBD2. The DNA reads as follows: TGTGCCAGTAGTATCTCGGGACTAGCGGGAGATAATGAGCAGTTCTTC. This translates into CASSISGLAGDNEQFF.